The entry below describes one TCR beta chain. The specificity of this receptor is unknown. No much larger clone exists at a distance of one base, and base qualities are not known. This entry belongs to a study of T-cell memory formation after mild COVID-19 (dated by TCRdb to the early 2020s). At the level of the whole study: TCR sequence clusters from the two donors were found to be largely donor specific. In a couple of donors, T-cell clones that expanded and contracted after mild COVID-19 were followed by sequencing TCRalpha and TCRbeta repertoires longitudinally. The cohort was made up of two young adult volunteers, one female and one male, who were previously healthy.

Sequencing used an Illumina NovaSeq 6000. TCRalpha and TCRbeta cDNA libraries were constructed by 5'RACE with constant-segment primers, with sample barcodes and unique molecular identifiers being introduced. Trizol reagent was used to extract RNA from every sample. The libraries were amplified in two PCR steps, and the second step added a second sample barcode and Illumina TruSeq adapters. Libraries were sequenced on an Illumina NovaSeq with 2 x 150 bp paired-end reads. Per the source publication's procedure: Reads were demultiplexed and collapsed into UMI-guided consensus sequences with migec v1.2.7. Using mixcr v2.1.11, UMI consensuses were aligned to TRA and TRB V and J templates and then assembled into clonotypes. Clonotypes were classified as expanded or contracted when called significant by both edgeR and NoisET, with noise models trained on biological replicates. For edgeR calls, the thresholds were a false discovery rate-adjusted p below 0.01 and a log2 fold-change of 1. As an exploratory analysis of dynamics, max-normalized trajectories of the 1000 most abundant clonotypes were examined with PCA combined with hierarchical clustering. The CD4 or CD8 phenotype of responding clones was assigned using the separately sequenced CD4+ and CD8+ repertoires. TCRdb itself trimmed the public reads at Q25 with fastp, ran MiXCR and retained productive beta chains. Rows with one shared CDR3 protein collapse into an entry with the most common genes and DNA. These V and J calls rely on TCRdb rather than the paper's analysis. This sample comprises about 430,000 distinct CDR3 sequences, roughly 17% of them detected only once. Jointly, the top ten make up 20% to 25% of the sample.

The investigation overall reported the following: Contracting CD4+ clones were located mainly in the CM and EM memory subsets, whereas CD8+ clones were found to be enriched in EMRA. The study included only two mild cases, and larger cohorts that include severe cases with pre-infection samples were judged to be necessary. The second-wave clones that peaked on day 37 were not confirmed to be SARS-CoV-2 specific. Clones that contracted from day 15 to 85 showed balanced CD4/CD8 phenotypes, whereas a second wave of clones that expanded from day 15 to 37 leaned towards CD4+. Some responding clones were found in pre-infection memory, which suggests that pre-existing cross-reactive memory T cells took part in the SARS-CoV-2 response.

PBMCs were isolated by Ficoll-Paque density gradient centrifugation. The receptor comes from a man aged 18 to 29 who had mild COVID-19 (a few samples of this study predate the infection). The sample titles of this study are shuffled in the database, so cell type and time point are left out; the donor was told from shared clones. Material for sequencing was PBMCs or a T cell subset sorted from them (not recorded which).

CDR3 protein: CASSPGTGISEAFF. The nucleotide sequence reads TGTGCCAGCAGCCCCGGGACAGGGATTTCTGAAGCTTTCTTT. This chain joins TRBV7-8 to TRBJ1-1; 9 central bases correspond to TRBD1. CDR1 and CDR2, looked up from the germline V gene, are SGHVS and FQNEAQ. Spanning cysteine to phenylalanine, the CDR3 consists of 14 amino acids. Only the CDR3 region is kept as DNA, spanning 42 bases read in frame from base 1. Germline trimming: 5 bases from V, 6 bases from J; junction bases outside gene matches: 7.